These 9 T cell receptor beta chains came from one sample sequenced in a study of T cell responses to AZD1222 COVID-19 vaccine. The assay was immunoSEQ multiplex PCR, and TCRdb's table has in-frame clones only and misses some. The data contain 150,000 to 170,000 clones, around nine tenths of them singletons. Sequenced material: peripheral blood, taken on day 0 of AZD1222 vaccination. Source of these receptors: an adult in good health.

This clone has just a few counts. DNA for the CDR3: TGTGCCAGCAGTGACTCGGGACACACTGAAGCTTTCTTT. Translating it yields CASSDSGHTEAFF. The chain links TRBV6-4 to TRBJ1-1; maybe TRBD1 (5 bases). The germline gives CDR1 MRHNA, CDR2 SNTAGT. Trimming left V 0 bases short and J 3 bases short, with 5 bases between. The CDR3 loop spans 13 amino acids.

V is TRBV7-2 and J is TRBJ2-5; D remains ambiguous. The CDR3 loop spans 12 amino acids. CDR1 is SGHTA, CDR2 FQGNSA, per germline. V was shortened by 1 base and J by 4 bases, with 4 bases between the two germline ends. CDR3 sequence (DNA): TGTGCCAGCAGCTTAGGGCGAGAGACCCAGTACTTC. Amino acid sequence: CASSLGRETQYF. Looking up the rest from reference TRBV7-2 and TRBJ2-5 gives the full variable domain: GAGVSQSPSNKVTEKGKDVELRCDPISGHTALYWYRQSLGQGLEFLIYFQGNSAPDKSGLPSDRFSAERTGGSVSTLTIQRTQQEDSAVYLCASSLGRETQYFGPGTRLLVL.

This clone was recorded only once. The chain uses TRBV27 and TRBJ1-2; 10 bases align to TRBD1. The V gene's germline CDR1 is MNHEY and CDR2 SMNVEV (reference sequence). V shed 6 bases, J shed 7 bases, and the junction held 11 bases outside the gene matches. This CDR3 is 15 amino acids long. The CDR3 sequence: CASSLKGTGASGYTF. The CDR3 DNA reads TGTGCCAGCAGCCTTAAAGGGACAGGGGCGTCTGGCTACACCTTC.

The chain employs TRBV7-2 and TRBJ1-5; no definite D call. This CDR3 has 15 residues. Trimming left V 3 bases short and J 3 bases short, with 12 bases between. CDR1 and CDR2 from the germline V gene are SGHTA and FQGNSA. The CDR3 spells CASSFVGRINQPQHF. The CDR3 DNA reads TGTGCCAGCAGCTTCGTAGGGAGGATCAATCAGCCCCAGCATTTT.

V usage is TRBV2 and J usage is TRBJ1-5; D ambiguous. The V and J ends lost 2 bases and 9 bases respectively, with 11 bases between them. The CDR3 has 13 residues. The V gene's germline CDR1 is SNHLY and CDR2 FYNNEI. CDR3 nucleotide sequence: TGTGCCAGCAGTGAAACAGCCTTAGGGCCCCAGCATTTT. Translated, it gives CASSETALGPQHF.

The chain carries TRBV11-3 and TRBJ2-3, with 10 bases fitting TRBD2. After removal of 4 bases from V and 2 bases from J, the junction contained 18 bases not matched to a gene. The CDR3 is 20 residues long. The germline CDR1 and CDR2 sequences are SGHNT and YENEEA. The CDR3: CASSSGLAGGLRSFTDTQYF. In DNA form, the CDR3 reads TGTGCCAGCAGCTCGGGGTTAGCGGGGGGTTTACGCTCTTTCACAGATACGCAGTATTTT. The complete variable domain, with remaining parts taken from reference TRBV11-3 and TRBJ2-3, reads EAGVVQSPRYKIIEKKQPVAFWCNPISGHNTLYWYLQNLGQGPELLIRYENEEAVDDSQLPKDRFSAERLKGVDSTLKIQPAELGDSAVYLCASSSGLAGGLRSFTDTQYFGPGTRLTVL.

The J gene is TRBJ2-2, the V gene TRBV3-1 (or the pseudogene TRBV3-2), with 7 bases lining up with TRBD1. The germline V gene has CDR1 LGHDT and CDR2 YNNKEL (reference sequence). The CDR3 totals 14 residues. V lost 2 bases to trimming and J lost 6 bases; unmatched junction nucleotides: 3. The CDR3 DNA follows: TGTGCCAGCAGCCAATTCCAGGGGGCCGGGGAGCTGTTTTTT. This encodes CASSQFQGAGELFF.

The chain carries TRBV4-1 and TRBJ2-7; 8 nucleotides match TRBD1. The V segment lost 4 bases and the J segment 2 bases; nucleotides outside the gene matches: 13. Germline V gene data show CDR1 as MGHRA and CDR2 as YSYEKL. The CDR3 has 17 residues. The CDR3 protein is CASSLPQPGTGPYEQYF. In DNA, the CDR3 is TGCGCCAGCAGCCTGCCCCAGCCCGGGACAGGTCCCTACGAGCAGTACTTC.

This clone was seen only a few times. The chain carries TRBV7-2 and TRBJ2-2, with TRBD2 matching over 8 bases. CDR3 length: 16 amino acids. Germline V gene data show CDR1 as SGHTA and CDR2 as FQGNSA. J lost 5 bases, V lost 0 bases, and 5 bases had no gene match. The CDR3 DNA is TGTGCCAGCAGCTTAGCGCTCCGCGGGGGGACCGGGGAGCTGTTTTTT. This sequence encodes CASSLALRGGTGELFF.